This T cell receptor beta chain comes out of a study of blood T cell repertoires in COVID-19. Generated by immunoSEQ multiplex PCR, the TCRdb table keeps only in-frame clones and is missing some. Among 150,000 or so clones listed, 85% to 90% were seen once. The CDR3 contains 13 residues. Germline assignment: CDR1 SGHRS and CDR2 YFSETQ. V lost 4 bases, J lost 3 bases, and 10 bases lay in between. Points on this clone: This sample includes further DNA sequences coding for the same CDR3.

The J gene is TRBJ1-2, the V gene TRBV5-1, with D perhaps TRBD1 (6 bases). Sequenced: peripheral blood. The TCR sequence derives from a man older than 75 with acute or convalescent COVID-19. The CDR3 DNA is TGCGCCAGCAGCCTGACAGGCGACTATGGCTACACCTTC. It codes for CASSLTGDYGYTF.